This T cell receptor beta chain was obtained from a study of blood T cell repertoires in COVID-19. Across the whole study: Acute-phase and convalescent COVID-19 samples originated in the United States, Italy and Spain.

In the study's own analysis: Amplifying reference gene primers gave estimates of nucleated cell counts. Generated by immunoSEQ multiplex PCR, the TCRdb table keeps only in-frame clones and is missing some. V, J and clone size were drawn from that table, and D and trimming were deduced from the DNA. This table has 130,000 to 150,000 clones, 87% appearing once. This clone came up once. The TCR originated in a man aged 45-65 years who had recovered from COVID-19. The sample taken for sequencing was peripheral blood.

The CDR3 region is CASSFRDRQFQEQFF. CDR3 bases: TGTGCCAGCAGCTTCCGAGACAGGCAGTTCCAGGAGCAGTTCTTC. The chain has TRBV5-4 and TRBJ2-1; D is perhaps TRBD1 (6 bases). V lost 2 bases and J 10 bases, leaving 19 bases between the germline ends. CDR3 length: 15 residues. Germline V gene lookup returns CDR1 SGHNT and CDR2 YYREEE (reference sequence).